This TCR beta chain was found in a study of graft-versus-host responses after intestinal transplantation. Study-level background: Recipients were given multivisceral, liver-intestinal, or isolated intestinal transplants. Study-wide results and limits: The recipient marrow held GvH clones, and some of them showed up first in ileum or blood.

The CDR3 has 14 amino acids. Looked up from germline, CDR1 is MNHNY and CDR2 is SVGAGI (reference sequence). The V gene lost 2 bases and the J gene lost 3 bases, with 11 bases spanning the gap. The protocol was immunoSEQ multiplex PCR, while the TCRdb copy is restricted to in-frame clones and leaves out a portion. The data contain 15,000 to 20,000 clones, approximately 38% of them singletons. A few counts support this clone. Irradiated, violet-dye-labeled stimulators (about 200,000) were plated alongside about 200,000 CFSE-labeled responders. Post-reaction sorting isolated proliferating CFSE-low CD3+CD4+ and CD3+CD8+ responders.

The sample was alloreactive CD8+ T cells from a mixed lymphocyte reaction culture, taken before intestinal transplant. Subset described: CFSE-low proliferating T cells sorted from approximately six-day pre-transplant mixed lymphocyte reaction (GvH or HvG direction). The chain has TRBV6-6 and TRBJ2-7; D may correspond to TRBD1 or TRBD2 (5 bases each). The sequence derives from a human patient who received an intestinal transplant. CDR3 residues: CASSYEGTIYEQYF. CDR3 coding DNA: TGTGCCAGCAGTTACGAAGGGACCATCTACGAGCAGTACTTC.